A selection of T cell receptor beta chains follows, all from one sample in a study of blood T cell repertoires in COVID-19. Data came from immunoSEQ multiplex PCR; TCRdb stores just in-frame clones and leaves some out. The sample yields 95,000 to 110,000 clones, approximately 89% seen once. The sequencing sample was made of peripheral blood. The receptors originated from a woman aged 80 or over in a cohort sampled during active COVID-19. CDR3s include the opening cysteine and the closing phenylalanine or tryptophan.

v_gene	j_gene	CDR3aa
TRBV19	TRBJ2-1	CASSTTMSSYNEQFF
TRBV3-1/TRBV3-2	TRBJ2-7	CASSLNWVSGTLYEQYF
TRBV27	TRBJ2-3	CASSTSGRSTDTQYF
TRBV25-1	TRBJ2-7	CASSEVERAYEQYF
TRBV29-1	TRBJ1-2	CSVASGLNYGYTF
TRBV14	TRBJ1-4	CASSRRASGQGITTNEKLFF
TRBV10-3	TRBJ2-5	CAISPQLAGGQETQYF
TRBV7-2	TRBJ2-3	CASSPDSGRAIDTQYF
TRBV5-1	TRBJ2-3	CASSLPQSTDTQYF
TRBV5-1	TRBJ1-2	CASRRTELNYGYTF
TRBV6-4	TRBJ1-1	CASRRDSNVNTEAFF
TRBV30	TRBJ2-3	CAWSRHRSTDTQYF
TRBV5-1	TRBJ2-3	CASSLAGTSVSTDTQYF
TRBV7-2	TRBJ1-3	CASSLQVGNTIYF
TRBV6-5	TRBJ1-1	CASRDAGGTEAFF
TRBV7-9	TRBJ2-1	CASSPLTEYNEQFF
TRBV2	TRBJ2-1	CASSGPLAGVINEQFF
TRBV3-1/TRBV3-2	TRBJ2-2	CASSQEGTNTGELFF
TRBV18	TRBJ2-3	CASSPAAVTTTDTQYF
TRBV7-2	TRBJ2-3	CASRGGFTSTDTQYF
TRBV5-1	TRBJ2-2	CASSLGQSTGELFF
TRBV12-1	TRBJ2-2	CASSRTSGGAVRGGELFF
TRBV4-2	TRBJ2-3	CASSQDPRNADTQYF
TRBV3-1/TRBV3-2	TRBJ1-1	CASSQEGRSQAFF
TRBV11-1	TRBJ2-7	CASSFLVSLPPVEQYF
TRBV6-4	TRBJ2-7	CASSDSAGSYEQYF
TRBV9	TRBJ2-1	CASSPGSGGAGTYNEQFF
TRBV24-1	TRBJ2-3	CATSDSGLALTDTQYF
TRBV21-1	TRBJ1-4	CASSKAPGETGGVRKLFF
TRBV10-3	TRBJ1-3	CAINGLGNTIYF
TRBV6-5	TRBJ2-3	CASSSSLAVEGDTQYF
TRBV3-1/TRBV3-2	TRBJ1-3	CASSRSSGDSGNTIYF
TRBV9	TRBJ2-3	CASSLDKDTQYF